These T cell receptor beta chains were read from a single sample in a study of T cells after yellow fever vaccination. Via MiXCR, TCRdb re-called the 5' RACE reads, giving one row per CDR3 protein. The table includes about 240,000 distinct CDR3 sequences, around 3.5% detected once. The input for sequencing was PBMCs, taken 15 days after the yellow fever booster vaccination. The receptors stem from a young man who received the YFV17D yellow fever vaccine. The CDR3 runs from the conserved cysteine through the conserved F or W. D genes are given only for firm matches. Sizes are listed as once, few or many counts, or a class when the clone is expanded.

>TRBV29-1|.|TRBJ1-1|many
TGCAGCGTTGACAGGGCCTACACTGAAGCTTTCTTT
CSVDRAYTEAFF
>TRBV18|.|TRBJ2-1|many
TGTGCCAGCTCACCGTCTAACACCGTCAATGAGCAGTTCTTC
CASSPSNTVNEQFF
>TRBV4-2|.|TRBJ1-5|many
TGTGCCAGCAGCCAAGATGGGGCAGAGAATCAGCCCCAGCATTTT
CASSQDGAENQPQHF
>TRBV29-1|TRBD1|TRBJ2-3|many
TGCAGCGTCAGACAGGGGGGCTTCGCAGATACGCAGTATTTT
CSVRQGGFADTQYF
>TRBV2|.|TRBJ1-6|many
TGTGCCAGCAGCCTCATGGGGAGCTCCTATAATTCACCCCTCCACTTT
CASSLMGSSYNSPLHF
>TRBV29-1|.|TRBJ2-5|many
TGCAGCGTTGAAGCAGGGTTGAGTGGGGAGACCCAGTACTTC
CSVEAGLSGETQYF
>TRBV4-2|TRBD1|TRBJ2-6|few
TGTGCCAGCAGCCAAGTGGCAGGGGGTGACGGGGCCAACGTCCTGACTTTC
CASSQVAGGDGANVLTF
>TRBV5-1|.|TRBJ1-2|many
TGCGCCAGCAGCTTGGAAAGGGGCGACTATGGCTACACCTTC
CASSLERGDYGYTF
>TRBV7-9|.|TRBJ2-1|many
TGTGCCAGCAGCTTAGTTGGAGGGTGGAATGAGCAGTTCTTC
CASSLVGGWNEQFF
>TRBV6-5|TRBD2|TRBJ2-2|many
TGTGCCAGCAGGCCCGGGACTAGCGGCAACACCGGGGAGCTGTTTTTT
CASRPGTSGNTGELFF
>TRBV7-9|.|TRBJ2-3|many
TGTGCCAGCAGCTTAGGGAGCTTAGGGACAGATACGCAGTATTTT
CASSLGSLGTDTQYF
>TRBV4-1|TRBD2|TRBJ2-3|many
TGCGCCAGCAGCCGAGGTAGCGGGGACACAGATACGCAGTATTTT
CASSRGSGDTDTQYF